This section outlines one TCR beta chain sequence together with its context. What antigen it recognizes has not been identified. It has no much larger one-base neighbor in the sample; base qualities were not kept. TCRdb lists the instrument as Illumina HiSeq 1500. TCRdb applied fastp at Q25 and MiXCR to the public reads, then kept only in-frame beta chains. Rows are combined by CDR3 protein, so each entry shows the most common genes and DNA. The sample contains around 740,000 distinct CDR3 sequences, about 40% of them found a single time. The ten most abundant clones make up around 3% of the sample. The germline ends are 12 bases apart after V is trimmed by 3 bases and J by 0 bases. The CDR3 contains 16 residues, cysteine and phenylalanine counted. The read is trimmed to its CDR3 DNA, 48 bases read in frame from base 1. CDR1 KGHSH and CDR2 LQKENI are derived from the germline V gene. The sample is drawn from a study of T cell repertoires in cytomegalovirus infection (dated by TCRdb to between 2018 and 2021). Background for the entire study: Donor HLA type was relevant to the analysis, as public TCR beta signatures indicated carriage of CMV infection together with the matching HLA type.

Study-wide conclusions, independent of this receptor: In the ex vivo response, HLA-C-restricted CMV-specific TCR beta clonotypes were dominant, and in two of eight donors the single most frequent clonotype came from this HLA-C-restricted group. Carriers of CMV infection plus the relevant HLA type were discriminated by the cumulative frequency of public TCR beta family members in the study cohort and in an independent approximately 340-donor cohort.

This sequence uses TRBV18 and TRBJ1-5; TRBD1 could be the D gene, as 5 bases match. Input material: PBMCs. The TCR was taken from a human donor in good health (CMV status not recorded). Some clones in this sample may be carry-over from other donors' samples. The DNA sequence follows: TGTGCCAGCTCACCCCCAGGGACTTTTAGCAATCAGCCCCAGCATTTT. The resulting protein is CASSPPGTFSNQPQHF.